These T cell receptor beta chains were read from a single sample in a study of regulatory T cells in long-lasting Graves disease. TCRdb recomputed calls from the multiplex PCR reads with MiXCR, one row per CDR3 protein. The repertoire holds hundreds of thousands of distinct CDR3 sequences, with 15% to 20% as singletons. This sample was shared with a second study, whose subject was T cells in Graves' hyperthyroidism and ophthalmopathy.

The input for sequencing was peripheral blood mononuclear cells (PBMCs), taken at new diagnosis, from a patient treated with antithyroid drugs. These receptor sequences come from a woman aged 35 to 59 with Graves disease. CDR3s include the opening cysteine and the closing phenylalanine or tryptophan. Fields, in order: CDR3 protein, CDR3 DNA, J gene, D gene, V gene, clone size. The D gene is left open where the match is weak. Expanded clones get a size class; other rows say once, few or many, or leave the size out.

CDR3: CASSFSGHIFYGYTF
DNA: TGTGCCAGCAGTTTTTCGGGACACATATTCTATGGCTACACCTTC
J: TRBJ1-2
D: NA
V: TRBV12-3/TRBV12-4
size: many

CDR3: CASRKGLSSPLHF
DNA: TGTGCCAGCAGAAAAGGTCTTAGTTCACCCCTCCACTTT
J: TRBJ1-6
D: NA
V: TRBV6-1
size: many

CDR3: CASSQTAYEQYF
DNA: TGTGCCAGCAGCCAGACAGCCTACGAGCAGTACTTC
J: TRBJ2-7
D: NA
V: TRBV3-1
size: many

CDR3: CATDPSTGTGHNQPQHF
DNA: TGTGCCACCGATCCATCTACCGGGACAGGGCACAATCAGCCCCAGCATTTT
J: TRBJ1-5
D: TRBD1
V: TRBV28
size: NA

CDR3: CASSLRVGPSTDTQYF
DNA: TGTGCCAGCAGCTTAAGGGTGGGGCCTAGCACAGATACGCAGTATTTT
J: TRBJ2-3
D: NA
V: TRBV7-8
size: NA

CDR3: CASSSSGQGMTEAFF
DNA: TGTGCCAGCAGCTCCTCGGGACAGGGGATGACTGAAGCTTTCTTT
J: TRBJ1-1
D: TRBD1
V: TRBV7-2
size: many

CDR3: CASKRANTEAFF
DNA: TGTGCCAGCAAACGGGCGAACACTGAAGCTTTCTTT
J: TRBJ1-1
D: NA
V: TRBV6-1
size: many

CDR3: CASSQGPSTDTQYF
DNA: TGTGCCAGCAGCCAAGGGCCTAGCACAGATACGCAGTATTTT
J: TRBJ2-3
D: NA
V: TRBV3-1
size: many

CDR3: CASSLRGAVDTQYF
DNA: TGCGCCAGCAGTTTGCGGGGGGCCGTGGATACGCAGTATTTT
J: TRBJ2-3
D: TRBD2
V: TRBV10-1
size: NA

CDR3: CASSYSAPWGAGYGYTF
DNA: TGTGCCAGCAGTTACTCGGCCCCGTGGGGGGCGGGCTATGGCTACACCTTC
J: TRBJ1-2
D: NA
V: TRBV6-5
size: many

CDR3: CASSSPGKNYEQYF
DNA: TGCGCCAGCAGCTCCCCCGGGAAGAATTACGAGCAGTACTTC
J: TRBJ2-7
D: NA
V: TRBV5-1
size: few

CDR3: CASSKGQGINTGELFF
DNA: TGCGCCAGCAGTAAGGGACAGGGGATAAACACCGGGGAGCTGTTTTTT
J: TRBJ2-2
D: TRBD1
V: TRBV4-1
size: NA

CDR3: CASSSDRGLGNEQFF
DNA: TGTGCCAGCAGCTCCGACAGGGGGCTAGGGAATGAGCAGTTCTTC
J: TRBJ2-1
D: TRBD1
V: TRBV13
size: many

CDR3: CSVWTESGNTIYF
DNA: TGCAGCGTTTGGACAGAATCTGGAAACACCATATATTTT
J: TRBJ1-3
D: NA
V: TRBV29-1
size: NA

CDR3: CASSPGANTEAFF
DNA: TGTGCCAGCTCACCGGGGGCGAACACTGAAGCTTTCTTT
J: TRBJ1-1
D: NA
V: TRBV18
size: many

CDR3: CASSLSGVGNTEAFF
DNA: TGTGCCAGCAGTTTATCGGGTGTGGGGAACACTGAAGCTTTCTTT
J: TRBJ1-1
D: NA
V: TRBV27
size: few

CDR3: CSARSDRDDNEQFF
DNA: TGCAGCGCCCGATCGGACAGGGATGACAATGAGCAGTTCTTC
J: TRBJ2-1
D: TRBD1
V: TRBV29-1
size: many

CDR3: CASQSSGGAWDF
DNA: TGTGCCAGCCAAAGTTCCGGGGGGGCTTGGGATTTT
J: TRBJ1-5
D: NA
V: TRBV2
size: NA

CDR3: CASRGGGTGGYEQYF
DNA: TGTGCCAGTAGAGGCGGCGGGACAGGGGGATACGAGCAGTACTTC
J: TRBJ2-7
D: TRBD1
V: TRBV2
size: many

CDR3: CASSDLKWRNTVLDYGYTF
DNA: TGTGCCAGCAGTGACCTCAAGTGGAGGAATACCGTACTTGACTATGGCTACACCTTC
J: TRBJ1-2
D: NA
V: TRBV6-4
size: many

CDR3: CASSLNLGGGGSSYNEQFF
DNA: TGTGCCAGCAGCTTAAATTTGGGGGGTGGGGGGAGCTCCTACAATGAGCAGTTCTTC
J: TRBJ2-1
D: NA
V: TRBV7-8
size: few

CDR3: CASSFSVDYGYTF
DNA: TGCGCCAGCAGCTTTTCGGTTGACTATGGCTACACCTTC
J: TRBJ1-2
D: NA
V: TRBV5-1
size: few

CDR3: CASSPGVSTDEAFF
DNA: TGCGCCAGCAGCCCTGGGGTGAGTACAGATGAAGCTTTCTTT
J: TRBJ1-1
D: NA
V: TRBV5-1
size: many

CDR3: CASTDAGAYTDTRYF
DNA: TGTGCCAGCACGGATGCGGGGGCCTACACAGATACGCGGTATTTT
J: TRBJ2-3
D: NA
V: TRBV12-3/TRBV12-4
size: NA

CDR3: CASSPPSAGSQETQYF
DNA: TGTGCCAGCTCACCCCCGTCAGCGGGGAGTCAAGAGACCCAGTACTTC
J: TRBJ2-5
D: TRBD2
V: TRBV18
size: NA

CDR3: CASSIMPNQPQHF
DNA: TGTGCCAGCAGCATAATGCCCAATCAGCCCCAGCATTTT
J: TRBJ1-5
D: NA
V: TRBV3-1
size: many

CDR3: CSARKATSNTEAFF
DNA: TGCAGTGCTAGAAAGGCCACATCGAACACTGAAGCTTTCTTT
J: TRBJ1-1
D: NA
V: TRBV20-1
size: many

CDR3: CASSGVGYSDTQYF
DNA: TGTGCCAGCAGCGGGGTGGGCTACAGTGATACGCAGTATTTT
J: TRBJ2-3
D: NA
V: TRBV6-1
size: many

CDR3: CASSSERPRRVSGNTIYF
DNA: TGTGCCAGCTCCTCAGAGAGGCCCCGCCGGGTATCTGGAAACACCATATATTTT
J: TRBJ1-3
D: NA
V: TRBV6-1
size: few

CDR3: CASSYSGAGNQPQHF
DNA: TGTGCCAGCAGTTACTCGGGCGCGGGGAATCAGCCCCAGCATTTT
J: TRBJ1-5
D: NA
V: TRBV6-5
size: many

CDR3: CASSLDVFGANVLTF
DNA: TGTGCCAGCAGCTTGGATGTGTTTGGGGCCAACGTCCTGACTTTC
J: TRBJ2-6
D: NA
V: TRBV5-6
size: NA

CDR3: CASSLTDRGLYEQYF
DNA: TGTGCCAGCAGCCTCACAGACCGGGGGCTCTACGAGCAGTACTTC
J: TRBJ2-7
D: NA
V: TRBV11-2
size: few

CDR3: CASSPRTGFDGYTF
DNA: TGTGCCAGCTCACCTCGGACAGGGTTTGATGGCTACACCTTC
J: TRBJ1-2
D: TRBD1
V: TRBV18
size: few